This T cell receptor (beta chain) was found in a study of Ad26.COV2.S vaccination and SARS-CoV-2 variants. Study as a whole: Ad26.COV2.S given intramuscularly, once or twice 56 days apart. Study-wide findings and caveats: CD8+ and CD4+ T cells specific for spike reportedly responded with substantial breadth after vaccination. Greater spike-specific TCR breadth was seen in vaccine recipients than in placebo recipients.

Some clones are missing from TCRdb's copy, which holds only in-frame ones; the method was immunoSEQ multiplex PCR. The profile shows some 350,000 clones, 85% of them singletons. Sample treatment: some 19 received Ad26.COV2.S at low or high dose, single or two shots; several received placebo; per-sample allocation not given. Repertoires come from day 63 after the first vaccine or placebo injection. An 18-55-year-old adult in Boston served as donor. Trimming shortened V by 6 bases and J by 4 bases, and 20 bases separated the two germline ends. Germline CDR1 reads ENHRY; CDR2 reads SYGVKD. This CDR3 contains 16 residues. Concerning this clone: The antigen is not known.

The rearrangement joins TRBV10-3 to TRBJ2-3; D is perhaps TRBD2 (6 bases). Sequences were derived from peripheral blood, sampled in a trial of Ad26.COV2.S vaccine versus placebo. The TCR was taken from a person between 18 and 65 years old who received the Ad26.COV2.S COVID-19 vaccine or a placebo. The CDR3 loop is CAIRTLDGSGPDTQYF. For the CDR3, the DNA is TGTGCCATCAGGACCCTTGACGGGAGCGGGCCAGATACGCAGTATTTT.